A selection of T cell receptor beta chains follows, all from one sample in a study of cytotoxic CD8 clonotypes in ibrutinib-treated CLL. This table comes from immunoSEQ multiplex PCR, and its TCRdb copy is limited to in-frame clones, with some not included. This table holds about 300,000 clones, approximately 79% found once. The sample consisted of PBMCs, taken at disease progression, from a patient treated with ibrutinib. All receptors come from a human donor with chronic lymphocytic leukemia. CDR3s include the opening cysteine and the closing phenylalanine or tryptophan. The order of the fields is clone size, CDR3 length, D gene, V gene, J gene, CDR3 DNA, CDR3 protein. D genes are given only for firm matches. A clone size is listed for some rows: how often the clone was seen (once, few, many), or a class if it is expanded.

clone_size: -
cdr3_length: 13
d_call: -
v_call: TRBV2
j_call: TRBJ2-7
cdr3_nt: TGTGCCTCCCGACAGGTGATGCCCTACGAGCAGTACTTC
cdr3_aa: CASRQVMPYEQYF

clone_size: -
cdr3_length: 15
d_call: TRBD1
v_call: TRBV7-6
j_call: TRBJ2-1
cdr3_nt: TGTGCCAGTGTCCTTGACAGGGGGAATTACAATGAGCAGTTCTTC
cdr3_aa: CASVLDRGNYNEQFF

clone_size: once
cdr3_length: 16
d_call: TRBD2
v_call: TRBV19
j_call: TRBJ2-7
cdr3_nt: TGTGCCAGTAGTAGCGAAACTAGCGGGAGCTCCTACGAGCAGTACTTC
cdr3_aa: CASSSETSGSSYEQYF

clone_size: -
cdr3_length: 14
d_call: TRBD2
v_call: TRBV9
j_call: TRBJ2-7
cdr3_nt: TGTGCCAGCAGCTATTTAGGGACTAGCGACGAGCAGTACTTC
cdr3_aa: CASSYLGTSDEQYF

clone_size: -
cdr3_length: 13
d_call: TRBD1
v_call: TRBV5-1
j_call: TRBJ2-5
cdr3_nt: TGCGCCAGCAGCTACGGACAGGGACAGACCCAGTACTTC
cdr3_aa: CASSYGQGQTQYF

clone_size: few
cdr3_length: 13
d_call: TRBD2
v_call: TRBV6-5
j_call: TRBJ2-7
cdr3_nt: TGTGCCAGCAGTTCCCGACTAGCCGGAGAGCAGTACTTC
cdr3_aa: CASSSRLAGEQYF

clone_size: once
cdr3_length: 16
d_call: -
v_call: TRBV4-1
j_call: TRBJ2-1
cdr3_nt: TGCGCCAGCAGCCAAGAAATCCCGAGCTCCTACAATGAGCAGTTCTTC
cdr3_aa: CASSQEIPSSYNEQFF

clone_size: -
cdr3_length: 12
d_call: TRBD1
v_call: TRBV19
j_call: TRBJ2-7
cdr3_nt: TGTGCCAGCTTGGGACAGGGGTACGAGCAGTACTTC
cdr3_aa: CASLGQGYEQYF

clone_size: -
cdr3_length: 14
d_call: -
v_call: TRBV7-9
j_call: TRBJ2-2
cdr3_nt: TGTGCCAGCAGCCTCGACGGGAGCACCGGGGAGCTGTTTTTT
cdr3_aa: CASSLDGSTGELFF

clone_size: -
cdr3_length: 15
d_call: -
v_call: TRBV4-1
j_call: TRBJ1-6
cdr3_nt: TGCGCCAGCAGCCAAGTGGGGGGGGTTAATTCACCCCTCCACTTT
cdr3_aa: CASSQVGGVNSPLHF

clone_size: -
cdr3_length: 14
d_call: TRBD1
v_call: TRBV6-1
j_call: TRBJ2-7
cdr3_nt: TGTGCCAGCAGGGAACAGGGGGCGTCCTACGAGCAGTACTTC
cdr3_aa: CASREQGASYEQYF

clone_size: -
cdr3_length: 11
d_call: -
v_call: TRBV14
j_call: TRBJ2-1
cdr3_nt: TGTGCCAGCAGCCAAGTCGGTGAGCAGTTCTTC
cdr3_aa: CASSQVGEQFF

clone_size: -
cdr3_length: 13
d_call: -
v_call: TRBV10-2
j_call: TRBJ1-2
cdr3_nt: TGCGCCAGCGGGGAAAGATCCTGGGGGGGCTACACCTTC
cdr3_aa: CASGERSWGGYTF

clone_size: -
cdr3_length: 12
d_call: -
v_call: TRBV29-1
j_call: TRBJ1-3
cdr3_nt: TGCAGCGTTGTGGTCTCTGGAAACACCATATATTTT
cdr3_aa: CSVVVSGNTIYF

clone_size: -
cdr3_length: 18
d_call: -
v_call: TRBV7-6
j_call: TRBJ1-4
cdr3_nt: TGTGCCAGCAGCTCTCAGGGGAGTATTAGGACAACTAATGAAAAACTGTTTTTT
cdr3_aa: CASSSQGSIRTTNEKLFF

clone_size: -
cdr3_length: 16
d_call: -
v_call: TRBV4-1
j_call: TRBJ1-6
cdr3_nt: TGCGCCAGCAACAAACTCGGGGGATCCTATAATTCACCCCTCCACTTT
cdr3_aa: CASNKLGGSYNSPLHF

clone_size: -
cdr3_length: 18
d_call: TRBD2
v_call: TRBV7-6
j_call: TRBJ2-2
cdr3_nt: TGTGCCAGCAGCTTAGAGTCTCCTACTAGCGCATACACCGGGGAGCTGTTTTTT
cdr3_aa: CASSLESPTSAYTGELFF

clone_size: once
cdr3_length: 15
d_call: -
v_call: TRBV5-5
j_call: TRBJ2-2
cdr3_nt: TGTGCCAGCAGCCGAGGGACGGCGAACACCGGGGAGCTGTTTTTT
cdr3_aa: CASSRGTANTGELFF

clone_size: -
cdr3_length: 15
d_call: -
v_call: TRBV29-1
j_call: TRBJ2-1
cdr3_nt: TGCAGCGTTAAAAAGCGGGACAGCTCCTACAATGAGCAGTTCTTC
cdr3_aa: CSVKKRDSSYNEQFF

clone_size: -
cdr3_length: 14
d_call: -
v_call: TRBV5-1
j_call: TRBJ2-5
cdr3_nt: TGCGCCAGCAGCAGGACGCGTATCCAAGAGACCCAGTACTTC
cdr3_aa: CASSRTRIQETQYF

clone_size: few
cdr3_length: 12
d_call: -
v_call: TRBV7-9
j_call: TRBJ2-3
cdr3_nt: TGTGCCAGCAGCTTAGACGCAGATACGCAGTATTTT
cdr3_aa: CASSLDADTQYF

clone_size: once
cdr3_length: 12
d_call: -
v_call: TRBV6-6
j_call: TRBJ2-7
cdr3_nt: TGTGCCAGCAGGCCTGCAGCTTACGAGCAGTACTTC
cdr3_aa: CASRPAAYEQYF

clone_size: once
cdr3_length: 14
d_call: -
v_call: TRBV14
j_call: TRBJ2-1
cdr3_nt: TGTGCCAGCAGCCAAGATAGGATTTGGAATGAGCAGTTCTTC
cdr3_aa: CASSQDRIWNEQFF